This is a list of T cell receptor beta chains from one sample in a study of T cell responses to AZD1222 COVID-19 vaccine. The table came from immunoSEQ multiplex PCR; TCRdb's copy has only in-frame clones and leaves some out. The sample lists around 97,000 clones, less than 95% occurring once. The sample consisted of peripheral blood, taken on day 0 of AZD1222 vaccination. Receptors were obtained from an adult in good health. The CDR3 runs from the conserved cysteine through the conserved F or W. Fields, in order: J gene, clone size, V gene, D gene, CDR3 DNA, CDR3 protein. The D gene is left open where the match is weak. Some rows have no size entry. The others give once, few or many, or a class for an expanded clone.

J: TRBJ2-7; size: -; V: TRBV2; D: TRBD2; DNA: TGTGCCAGCAGACGCGTAGCGGGGGGCTACGAGCAGTACTTC; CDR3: CASRRVAGGYEQYF
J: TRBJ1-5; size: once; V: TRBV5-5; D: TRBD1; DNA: TGTGCCAGCAGCTTGGGGTCAGGGGGCGATCAGCCCCAGCATTTT; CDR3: CASSLGSGGDQPQHF
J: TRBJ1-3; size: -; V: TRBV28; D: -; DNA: TGTGCCAGCAGTCCCCCGACGGGGAGCTTCTCTGGAAACACCATATATTTT; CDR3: CASSPPTGSFSGNTIYF
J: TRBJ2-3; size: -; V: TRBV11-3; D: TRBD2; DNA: TGTGCCAGCAGCTTAGAGGTAGCGGGGGAGCAAACAGATACGCAGTATTTT; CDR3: CASSLEVAGEQTDTQYF
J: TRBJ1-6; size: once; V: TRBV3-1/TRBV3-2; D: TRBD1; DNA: TGTGCCAGCAGCCCGATTACAGGGGGCTCACCCCTCCACTTT; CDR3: CASSPITGGSPLHF
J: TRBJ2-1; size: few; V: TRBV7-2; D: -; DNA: TGTGCCAGCAGGCATCCGGGACTTTACAATGAGCAGTTCTTC; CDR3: CASRHPGLYNEQFF
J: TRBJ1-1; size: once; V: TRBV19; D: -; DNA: TGTGCCAGTAGTACAGGGGTTTGGGGCACTGAAGCTTTCTTT; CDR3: CASSTGVWGTEAFF
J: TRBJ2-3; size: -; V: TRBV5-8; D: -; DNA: TGTGCCAGCAGCCGGCGACTAAATAAGCAAGCGCAGTATTTT; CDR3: CASSRRLNKQAQYF
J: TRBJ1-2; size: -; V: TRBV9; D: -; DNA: TGTGCCAGCAGCGTAGACAACGACTATGGCTACACCTTC; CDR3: CASSVDNDYGYTF
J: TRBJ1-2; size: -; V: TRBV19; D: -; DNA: TGTGCCAGTAGTCCCTTTGGGGGGCACTATGGCTACACCTTC; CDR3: CASSPFGGHYGYTF
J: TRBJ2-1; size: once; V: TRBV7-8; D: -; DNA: TGTGCCAGCAGCTTAGTTCTCAGCACAGAGTCCTACAATGAGCAGTTCTTC; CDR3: CASSLVLSTESYNEQFF
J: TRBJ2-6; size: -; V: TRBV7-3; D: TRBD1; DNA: TGTGCCAGCAGCATAACAGGGGGTTTCTCTGGGGCCAACGTCCTGACTTTC; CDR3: CASSITGGFSGANVLTF
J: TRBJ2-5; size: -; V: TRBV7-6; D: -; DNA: TGTGCCAGCAGCTTGGGTCCACAGCTGTACCAAGAGACCCAGTACTTC; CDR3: CASSLGPQLYQETQYF
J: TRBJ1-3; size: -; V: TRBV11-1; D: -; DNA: TGTGCCAGCAGCTTCGACGTCTCTGGAAACACCATATATTTT; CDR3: CASSFDVSGNTIYF
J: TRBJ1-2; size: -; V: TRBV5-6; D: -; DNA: TGTGCCAGCAGCTTGATGGGGATGGTCTATGGCTACACCTTC; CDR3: CASSLMGMVYGYTF
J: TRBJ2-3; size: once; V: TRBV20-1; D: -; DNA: TGCAGTGTGCGAAGCATAGATACGCAGTATTTT; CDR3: CSVRSIDTQYF
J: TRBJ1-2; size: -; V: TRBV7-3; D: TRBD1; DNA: TGTGCCAGCAGCTTGAGGCCGGGACAGGGAAGGGGTGGCTACACCTTC; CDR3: CASSLRPGQGRGGYTF
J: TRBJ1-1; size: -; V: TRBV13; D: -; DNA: TGTGCCAGCAGCTCAAAAGGGACTGAAGCTTTCTTT; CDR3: CASSSKGTEAFF
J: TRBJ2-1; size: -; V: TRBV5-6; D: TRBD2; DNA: TGTGCCAGCAGGCGAGCGGGGGACCGTAACAATGAGCAGTTCTTC; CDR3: CASRRAGDRNNEQFF
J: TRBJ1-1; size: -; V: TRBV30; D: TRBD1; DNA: TGTGCCTGGAGTACTTACACAGGGGGCACTGAAGCTTTCTTT; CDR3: CAWSTYTGGTEAFF
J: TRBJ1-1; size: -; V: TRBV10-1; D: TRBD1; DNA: TGCGCCAGCAGAGAGACAGGGTCCACTGAAGCTTTCTTT; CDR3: CASRETGSTEAFF
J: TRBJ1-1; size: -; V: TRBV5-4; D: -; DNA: TGTGCCAGCAGATTCTGGGGGTGGACTGAAGCTTTCTTT; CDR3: CASRFWGWTEAFF